These 22 T cell receptor beta chains were sequenced from one sample in a study of T cells in Graves' hyperthyroidism and ophthalmopathy (dated by TCRdb to about 2019). Libraries were constructed by multiplex PCR. Sequencing relied on an Illumina HiSeq 2000. The TCR beta CDR3 regions were amplified from the RNA transcripts. A first-round RT-PCR of the TCR CDR3 used the HTBI primer set with the Qiagen OneStep RT-PCR kit. TCRdb reworked the public reads: Q25 trimming with fastp, MiXCR clone assembly, productive beta chains retained. Every distinct CDR3 protein forms one entry, paired with its most common genes and DNA. The sample data list 300,000 to 450,000 distinct CDR3 sequences, and roughly 18% of these were observed just once. Less than 20% of the sample lies in the top ten. The sequenced material came from blood. The receptors shown here come from a woman between 40 and 55 years old with Graves' ophthalmopathy.

This clonotype was counted many times. This chain uses TRBV30 with TRBJ2-7, with D perhaps matching TRBD1 (6 bases). The CDR3 has 14 amino acids. Germline values: CDR1 GTSNPN, CDR2 SVGIG (reference sequence). The V and J ends lost 2 bases and 7 bases respectively, with 18 bases between them. The CDR3, as DNA: TGTGCCTGGAGTCCGATTAGGTTCGACAGGGAGCAGTACTTC. Its protein is CAWSPIRFDREQYF.

This clonotype was recorded many times. The J gene is TRBJ1-1, the V gene TRBV20-1, with no clear D. Germline CDR1 and CDR2: DFQATT and SNEGSKA (reference sequence). The CDR3 has 12 amino acids. Trimming shortened V by 6 bases and J by 3 bases, and 11 bases separated the two germline ends. CDR3 sequence reads: CSARRSDTEAFF. The DNA of the CDR3 is TGCAGTGCCCGAAGGTCAGACACTGAAGCTTTCTTT.

The chain employs TRBV6-1 and TRBJ2-7, with 10 bases lining up with TRBD2. CDR3 length: 16 residues. V shed 2 bases, J shed 6 bases, and the junction held 10 bases outside the gene matches. The germline gives CDR1 MNHNS, CDR2 SASEGT. CDR3 sequence: CASSERGGTSDREQYF. CDR3 coding DNA: TGTGCCAGCAGTGAAAGGGGGGGGACTAGCGATCGCGAGCAGTACTTC.

This clonotype was observed at least ten times. The genes are TRBV19 and TRBJ1-1, with unresolved D. Germline V lookup: CDR1 LNHDA, CDR2 SQIVND (reference sequence). The V and J ends lost 6 bases and 4 bases respectively, with 12 bases between them. The CDR3 contains 13 residues. This CDR3 is CASSSTMVTEAFF. The CDR3 DNA follows: TGTGCCAGTAGCTCCACTATGGTCACTGAAGCTTTCTTT.

This clonotype was counted between two and nine times. This chain joins TRBV18 and TRBJ2-7, with TRBD2 matching over 8 bases. The junction had 9 bases not matched to a gene; V was cut back by 8 bases and J by 3 bases. Germline V gives CDR1 KGHSH, CDR2 LQKENI. This CDR3 spans 14 amino acids. Here the CDR3 reads CASMTTSGGYEQYF. The CDR3 coding sequence is TGTGCCAGCATGACAACTAGCGGAGGCTACGAGCAGTACTTC.

The chain links TRBV11-1 to TRBJ2-4; tentative D call: TRBD2 (6 bases). V was pared by 5 bases and J by 6 bases, with 14 bases between. Germline V gene data show CDR1 as SGHAT and CDR2 as FQDESV (reference sequence). This CDR3 has 14 residues. In nucleotides, the CDR3 is TGTGCCAGCAGCCCGGCGGGGCGGGTAAACATTCAGTACTTC. Amino acid sequence: CASSPAGRVNIQYF.

In this sample, this clonotype turned up many times. This sequence joins TRBV24-1 and TRBJ1-5; weak D call: TRBD1 (6 bases). Germline V lookup: CDR1 KGHDR, CDR2 SFDVKD. The V end lost 5 bases, the J end lost 4 bases, and 20 bases lay between the germline ends. The CDR3 contains 17 residues. The CDR3, as DNA: TGTGCCACCAGTGCCGGATGGGTGGGGGCAAAGAATCAGCCCCAGCATTTT. Translating gives CATSAGWVGAKNQPQHF.

V gene TRBV7-9 combines with J gene TRBJ1-1; D remains unclear. The CDR3 has 13 residues. Germline assignment: CDR1 SEHNR and CDR2 FQNEAQ (reference sequence). The V and J ends lost 5 bases and 3 bases respectively, with 10 bases between them. The CDR3 DNA follows: TGTGCCAGCAGCCCCCGCCGGGACACTGAAGCTTTCTTT. Protein: CASSPRRDTEAFF.

In its sample, this clonotype was seen many times. The rearrangement links TRBV29-1 to TRBJ1-1; 7 positions match TRBD1. V shed 7 bases, J shed 0 bases, and the junction held 5 bases outside the gene matches. Germline V gene lookup returns CDR1 SQVTM and CDR2 ANQGSEA. The CDR3 is 13 amino acids. In DNA, the CDR3 is TGCAGCGCCGGGACAGATCTGAACACTGAAGCTTTCTTT. This translates into CSAGTDLNTEAFF.

This clonotype was found a few times. The V call is TRBV6-1, the J call TRBJ1-4; TRBD1 matches 8 bases. Unmatched junction bases numbered 1, after V lost 5 bases and J lost 5 bases. Per the germline V gene, CDR1 is MNHNS and CDR2 is SASEGT. The CDR3 runs 13 residues. The CDR3 is CASSRDRNEKLFF. The CDR3 region has the DNA TGTGCCAGCAGTCGGGACAGGAATGAAAAACTGTTTTTT.

There are many counts of this clonotype. J is TRBJ1-2 and V is TRBV25-1, with no clear D. V dropped 4 bases and J dropped 4 bases, with 10 bases sitting between them. This CDR3 spans 13 amino acids. The germline CDR1 and CDR2 sequences are MGHDK and SYGVNS. CDR3 amino acids: CASSGMTVYGYTF. The CDR3 DNA reads as TGTGCCAGCAGTGGTATGACGGTCTATGGCTACACCTTC.

This clonotype was detected ten times or more. DNA for the CDR3: TGTGCCAGCAGCCATGATACGTGGACCGGGGAGCTGTTTTTT. Translated: CASSHDTWTGELFF. This chain connects TRBV14 to TRBJ2-2, with D hard to call. The CDR3 totals 14 residues. Germline CDR1 is SGHDN and CDR2 is FVKESK. The ends were cut back, 3 bases at V and 5 bases at J, with 10 bases in the middle.

The sample holds many counts of this clonotype. The chain uses TRBV20-1 and TRBJ1-2, with D unresolved. This CDR3 is built from 12 residues. Germline V lookup: CDR1 DFQATT, CDR2 SNEGSKA (reference sequence). V lost 1 base and J 12 bases, leaving 15 bases between the germline ends. The CDR3 region has the DNA TGCAGTGCTAGAGGGGTTCGGGTCCCTGACACCTTC. Its translation is CSARGVRVPDTF.

J is TRBJ1-1 and V is TRBV2; no firm D call. This CDR3 spans 11 amino acids. Germline loops: CDR1 SNHLY, CDR2 FYNNEI. Between the trimmed V and J ends, which lost 4 bases and 7 bases, there was a span of 7 bases. CDR3 DNA: TGTGCCAGCAGTGTGAGAAGTGAAGCTTTCTTT. Translating gives CASSVRSEAFF.

In its sample, this clonotype was seen many times. The chain combines TRBV28 with TRBJ1-2; tentatively, D is TRBD1 (5 bases). The V end was cut by 6 bases, the J end by 4 bases, with 12 bases between. CDR1 MDHEN and CDR2 SYDVKM come from the germline V gene. This CDR3 has 13 residues. The CDR3 DNA reads TGTGCCAGCAGGATCGACAGCCTCTATGGCTACACCTTC. Protein: CASRIDSLYGYTF.

This clonotype came up many times. The chain is built from TRBV5-1 and TRBJ2-7, with D possibly TRBD2 on 5 matching bases. This CDR3 has 14 residues. The V gene lost 5 bases and the J gene lost 3 bases, with 15 bases spanning the gap. CDR1 and CDR2 from the germline V gene are SGHRS and YFSETQ. CDR3 nucleotides: TGCGCCAGCAGGGCGGAGGTTAGTCTCTACGAGCAGTACTTC. It encodes CASRAEVSLYEQYF.

This clonotype has only a few counts. The CDR3 protein is CASSSLVGVRETQYF. Here the CDR3 DNA reads TGTGCCAGCAGTTCTTTAGTAGGGGTTAGAGAGACCCAGTACTTC. V gene TRBV28 combines with J gene TRBJ2-5; the D gene is possibly TRBD1 (5 bases). The germline CDR1 and CDR2 sequences are MDHEN and SYDVKM. This CDR3 spans 15 amino acids. Trimming left V 4 bases short and J 4 bases short, with 16 bases between.

The sample holds many counts of this clonotype. This chain connects TRBV30 to TRBJ2-7; 14 nucleotides align to TRBD2. V was pared by 1 base and J by 1 base, with 6 bases of the junction left unmatched. Germline CDR1 GTSNPN, CDR2 SVGIG (reference sequence). The CDR3 runs 17 residues. The CDR3: CAWSGTSGRMLSYEQYF. DNA of the CDR3: TGTGCCTGGAGTGGGACTAGCGGGAGGATGTTATCCTACGAGCAGTACTTC.

At least ten counts were recorded for this clonotype. This chain links TRBV6-5 with TRBJ2-6; D not resolved. Germline values: CDR1 MNHEY, CDR2 SVGAGI. The CDR3 is 17 residues long. V was cut by 2 bases and J by 0 bases, with 11 bases left in between. CDR3 sequence (DNA): TGTGCCAGCAGTTACGAGCCAGGTCTCTCTGGGGCCAACGTCCTGACTTTC. Encoded protein: CASSYEPGLSGANVLTF.

This clonotype was detected ten times or more. The chain uses TRBV12-3 or TRBV12-4 and TRBJ1-5; maybe TRBD1 (5 bases). Trimming took off 3 bases at V and 4 bases at J, with 10 bases between the two ends. This CDR3 region has 14 residues. The CDR3 nucleotides read TGTGCCAGCAGTTTGGGCAGGGCTAATCAGCCCCAGCATTTT. This sequence encodes CASSLGRANQPQHF.

Ten or more counts support this clonotype. The chain couples TRBV20-1 to TRBJ1-2, with 9 bases lining up with TRBD1. The CDR3 sequence is 12 residues long. CDR1 and CDR2 (germline): DFQATT, SNEGSKA (reference sequence). The CDR3 spells CSGMGQGDGYTF. The CDR3 DNA is TGCAGCGGTATGGGACAGGGTGATGGCTACACCTTC.

This clonotype showed up many times. This chain joins TRBV2 and TRBJ1-1, with 8 nucleotides matching TRBD1. The CDR3 loop spans 14 amino acids. In germline, CDR1 is SNHLY, CDR2 FYNNEI. With 6 bases clipped from V and 2 bases from J, the junction kept 5 bases outside the gene matches. The CDR3 region is CASSRDRRNTEAFF. CDR3 DNA sequence: TGTGCCAGCAGCCGGGACAGGAGAAACACTGAAGCTTTCTTT.